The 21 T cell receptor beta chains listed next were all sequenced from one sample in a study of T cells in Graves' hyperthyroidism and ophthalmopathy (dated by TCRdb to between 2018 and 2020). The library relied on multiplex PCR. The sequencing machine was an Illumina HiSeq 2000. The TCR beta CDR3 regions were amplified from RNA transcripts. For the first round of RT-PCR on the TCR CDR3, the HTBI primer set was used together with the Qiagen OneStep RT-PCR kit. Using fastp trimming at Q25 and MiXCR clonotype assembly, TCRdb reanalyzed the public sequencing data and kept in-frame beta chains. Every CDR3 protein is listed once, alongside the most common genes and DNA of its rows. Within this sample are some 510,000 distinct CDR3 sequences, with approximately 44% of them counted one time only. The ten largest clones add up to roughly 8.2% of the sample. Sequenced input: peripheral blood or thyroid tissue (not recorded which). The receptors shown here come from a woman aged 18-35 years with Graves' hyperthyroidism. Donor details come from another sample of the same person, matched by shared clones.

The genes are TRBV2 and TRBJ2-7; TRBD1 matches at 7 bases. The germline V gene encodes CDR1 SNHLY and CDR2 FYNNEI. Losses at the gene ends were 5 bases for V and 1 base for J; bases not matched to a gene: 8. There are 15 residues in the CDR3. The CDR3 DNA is TGTGCCAGCAGTTCCCGGGACAGACCTTCCTACGAGCAGTACTTC. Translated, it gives CASSSRDRPSYEQYF.

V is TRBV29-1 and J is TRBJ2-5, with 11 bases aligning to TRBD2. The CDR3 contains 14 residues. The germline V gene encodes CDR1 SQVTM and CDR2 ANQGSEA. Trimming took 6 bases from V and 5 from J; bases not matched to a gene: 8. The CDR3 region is CSVPLLAGGETQYF. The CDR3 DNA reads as TGCAGCGTGCCCCTCTTAGCGGGAGGGGAGACCCAGTACTTC. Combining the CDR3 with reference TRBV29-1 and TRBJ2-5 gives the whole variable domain SAVISQKPSRDICQRGTSLTIQCQVDSQVTMMFWYRQQPGQSLTLIATANQGSEATYESGFVIDKFPISRPNLTFSTLTVSNMSPEDSSIYLCSVPLLAGGETQYFGPGTRLLVL.

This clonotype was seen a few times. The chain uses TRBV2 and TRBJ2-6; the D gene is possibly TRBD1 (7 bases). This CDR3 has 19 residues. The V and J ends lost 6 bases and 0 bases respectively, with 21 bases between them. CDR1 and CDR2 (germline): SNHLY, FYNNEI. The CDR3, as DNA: TGTGCCAGCAGCCAAGAGGAGGGGGCATCCTTCTCTGGGGCCAACGTCCTGACTTTC. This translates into CASSQEEGASFSGANVLTF. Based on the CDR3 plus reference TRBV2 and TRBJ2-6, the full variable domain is EPEVTQTPSHQVTQMGQEVILRCVPISNHLYFYWYRQILGQKVEFLVSFYNNEISEKSEIFDDQFSVERPDGSNFTLKIRSTKLEDSAMYFCASSQEEGASFSGANVLTFGAGSRLTVL.

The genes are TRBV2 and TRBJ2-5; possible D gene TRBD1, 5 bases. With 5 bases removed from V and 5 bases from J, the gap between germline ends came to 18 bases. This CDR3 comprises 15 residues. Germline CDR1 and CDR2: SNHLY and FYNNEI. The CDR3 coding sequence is TGTGCCAGCAGTTTAGATAGGGCAGGGATCGAGACCCAGTACTTC. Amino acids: CASSLDRAGIETQYF.

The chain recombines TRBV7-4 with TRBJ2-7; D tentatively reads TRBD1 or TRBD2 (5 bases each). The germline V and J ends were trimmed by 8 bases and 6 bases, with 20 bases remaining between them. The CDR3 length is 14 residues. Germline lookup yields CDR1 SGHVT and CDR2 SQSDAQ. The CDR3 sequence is CASSPDRGVGEQYF. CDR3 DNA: TGTGCCAGCTCACCTGACCGAGGGGTAGGCGAGCAGTACTTC.

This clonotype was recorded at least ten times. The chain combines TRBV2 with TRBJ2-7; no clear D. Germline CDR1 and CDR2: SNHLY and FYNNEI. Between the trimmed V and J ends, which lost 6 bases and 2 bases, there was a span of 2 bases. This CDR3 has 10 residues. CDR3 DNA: TGTGCCAGCAGCACCTACGAGCAGTACTTC. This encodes CASSTYEQYF.

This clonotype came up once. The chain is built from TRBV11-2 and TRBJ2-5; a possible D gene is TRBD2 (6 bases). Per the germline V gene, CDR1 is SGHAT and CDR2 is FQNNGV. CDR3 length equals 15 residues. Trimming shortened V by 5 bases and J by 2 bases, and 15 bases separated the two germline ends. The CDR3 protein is CASSQDLAAQETQYF. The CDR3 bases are TGTGCCAGCAGCCAAGATTTAGCGGCACAAGAGACCCAGTACTTC.

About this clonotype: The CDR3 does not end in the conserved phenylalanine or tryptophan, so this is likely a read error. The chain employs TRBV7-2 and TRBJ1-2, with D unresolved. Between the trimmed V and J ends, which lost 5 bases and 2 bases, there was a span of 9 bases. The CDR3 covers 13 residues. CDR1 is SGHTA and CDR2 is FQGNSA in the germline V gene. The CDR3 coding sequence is TGTGCCAGCAGCCCCGACGGAAACTATGGCTACACCCTC. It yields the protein CASSPDGNYGYTL.

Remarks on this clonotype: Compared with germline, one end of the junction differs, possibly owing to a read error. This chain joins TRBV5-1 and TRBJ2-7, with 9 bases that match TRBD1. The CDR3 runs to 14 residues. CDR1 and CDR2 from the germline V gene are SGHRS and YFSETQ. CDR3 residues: CASRNRGQSYERYF. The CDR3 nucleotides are TGCGCCAGCAGAAACAGGGGGCAATCCTACGAGCGGTACTTC.

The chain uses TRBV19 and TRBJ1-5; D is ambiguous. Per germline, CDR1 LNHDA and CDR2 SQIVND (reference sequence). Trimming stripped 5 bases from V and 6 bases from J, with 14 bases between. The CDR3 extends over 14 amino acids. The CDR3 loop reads CASSPAPKGQPQHF. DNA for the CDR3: TGTGCCAGTAGTCCGGCCCCCAAGGGTCAGCCCCAGCATTTT.

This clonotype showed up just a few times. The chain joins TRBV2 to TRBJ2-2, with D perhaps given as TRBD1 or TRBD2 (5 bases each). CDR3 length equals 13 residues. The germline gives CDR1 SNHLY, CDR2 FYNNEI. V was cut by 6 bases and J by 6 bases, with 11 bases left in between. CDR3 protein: CASRGVEAGELFF. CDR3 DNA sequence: TGTGCCAGCAGGGGGGTAGAGGCCGGGGAGCTGTTTTTT.

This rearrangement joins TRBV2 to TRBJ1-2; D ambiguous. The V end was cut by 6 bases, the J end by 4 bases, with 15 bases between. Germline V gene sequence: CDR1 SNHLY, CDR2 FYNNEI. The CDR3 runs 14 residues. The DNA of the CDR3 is TGTGCCAGCAGACTCGGGCTTCCTAGCTATGGCTACACCTTC. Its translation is CASRLGLPSYGYTF.

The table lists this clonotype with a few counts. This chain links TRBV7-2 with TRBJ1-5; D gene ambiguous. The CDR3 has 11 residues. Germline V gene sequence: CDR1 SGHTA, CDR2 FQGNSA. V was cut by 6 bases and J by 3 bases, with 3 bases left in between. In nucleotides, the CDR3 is TGTGCCAGCAGGTACAATCAGCCCCAGCATTTT. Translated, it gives CASRYNQPQHF.

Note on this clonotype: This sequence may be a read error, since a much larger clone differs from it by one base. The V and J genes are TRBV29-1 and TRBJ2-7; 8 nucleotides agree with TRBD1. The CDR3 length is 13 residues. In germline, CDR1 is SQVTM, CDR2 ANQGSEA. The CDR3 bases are TGCAGCGTGCCGGGACAGGAATCCTACGAGCAGTGCTTC. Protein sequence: CSVPGQESYEQCF.

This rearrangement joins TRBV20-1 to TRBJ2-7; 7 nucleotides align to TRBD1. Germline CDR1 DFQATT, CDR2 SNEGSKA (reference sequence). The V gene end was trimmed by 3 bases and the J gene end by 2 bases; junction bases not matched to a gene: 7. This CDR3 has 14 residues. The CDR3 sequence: CSASKGQVPYEQYF. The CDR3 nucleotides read TGCAGTGCTAGTAAAGGACAGGTACCCTACGAGCAGTACTTC.

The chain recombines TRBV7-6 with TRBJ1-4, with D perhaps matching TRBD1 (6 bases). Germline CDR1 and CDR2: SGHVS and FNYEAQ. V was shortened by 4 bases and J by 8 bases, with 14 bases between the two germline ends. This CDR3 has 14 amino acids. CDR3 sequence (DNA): TGTGCCAGCAGCTCCCGGGGGCAACGAGAAAAACTGTTTTTT. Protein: CASSSRGQREKLFF.

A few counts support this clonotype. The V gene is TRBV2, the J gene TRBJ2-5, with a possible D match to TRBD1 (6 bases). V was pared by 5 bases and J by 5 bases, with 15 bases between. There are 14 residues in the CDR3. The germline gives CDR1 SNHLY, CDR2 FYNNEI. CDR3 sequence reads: CASSLVGQPETQYF. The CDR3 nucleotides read TGTGCCAGCAGTTTAGTAGGACAGCCCGAGACCCAGTACTTC.

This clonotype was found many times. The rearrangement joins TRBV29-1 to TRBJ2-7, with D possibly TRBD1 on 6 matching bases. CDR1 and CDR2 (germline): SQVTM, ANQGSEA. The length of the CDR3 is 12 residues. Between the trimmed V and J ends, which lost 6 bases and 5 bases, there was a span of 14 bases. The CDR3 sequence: CSVDQGFDEQYF. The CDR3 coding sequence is TGCAGCGTCGATCAGGGGTTCGACGAGCAGTACTTC.

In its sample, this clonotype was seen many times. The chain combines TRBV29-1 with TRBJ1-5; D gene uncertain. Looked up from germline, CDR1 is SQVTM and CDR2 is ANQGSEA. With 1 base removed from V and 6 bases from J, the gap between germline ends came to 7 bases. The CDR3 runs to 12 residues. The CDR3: CSVEVYGQPQHF. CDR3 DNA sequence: TGCAGCGTTGAAGTGTACGGTCAGCCCCAGCATTTT.

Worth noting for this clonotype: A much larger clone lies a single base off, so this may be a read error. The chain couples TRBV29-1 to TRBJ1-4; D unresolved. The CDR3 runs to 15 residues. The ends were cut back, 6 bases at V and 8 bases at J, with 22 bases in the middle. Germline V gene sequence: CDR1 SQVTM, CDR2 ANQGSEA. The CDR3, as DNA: TGCAGCGTAGAGGACGGGCGGTCTGGAGGGGAAAAACTGTTTTTT. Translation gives CSVEDGRSGGEKLFF. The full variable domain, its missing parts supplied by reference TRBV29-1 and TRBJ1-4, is SAVISQKPSRDICQRGTSLTIQCQVDSQVTMMFWYRQQPGQSLTLIATANQGSEATYESGFVIDKFPISRPNLTFSTLTVSNMSPEDSSIYLCSVEDGRSGGEKLFFGSGTQLSVL.

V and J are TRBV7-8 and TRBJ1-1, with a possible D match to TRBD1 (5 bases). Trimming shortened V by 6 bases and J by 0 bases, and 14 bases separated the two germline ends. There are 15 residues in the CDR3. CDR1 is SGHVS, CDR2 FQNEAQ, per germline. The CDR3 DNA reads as TGTGCCAGCAGTTTATCGGTGACAGTGAACACTGAAGCTTTCTTT. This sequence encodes CASSLSVTVNTEAFF.